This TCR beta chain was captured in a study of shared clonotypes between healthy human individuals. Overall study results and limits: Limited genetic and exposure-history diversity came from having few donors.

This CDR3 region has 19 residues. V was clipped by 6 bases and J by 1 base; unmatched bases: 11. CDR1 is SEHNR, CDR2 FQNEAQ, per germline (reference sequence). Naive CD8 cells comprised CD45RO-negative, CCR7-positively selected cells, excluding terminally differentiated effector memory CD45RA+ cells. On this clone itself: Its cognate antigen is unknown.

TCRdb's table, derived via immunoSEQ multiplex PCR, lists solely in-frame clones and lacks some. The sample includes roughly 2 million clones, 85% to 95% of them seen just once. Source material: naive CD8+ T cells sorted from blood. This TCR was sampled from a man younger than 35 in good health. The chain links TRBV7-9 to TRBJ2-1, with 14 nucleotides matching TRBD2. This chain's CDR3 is CASSSGTSGSRLSYNEQFF. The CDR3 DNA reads TGTGCCAGCAGTTCCGGGACTAGCGGGAGCCGACTGTCCTACAATGAGCAGTTCTTC. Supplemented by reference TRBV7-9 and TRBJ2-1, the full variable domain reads DTGVSQNPRHKITKRGQNVTFRCDPISEHNRLYWYRQTLGQGPEFLTYFQNEAQLEKSRLLSDRFSAERPKGSFSTLEIQRTEQGDSAMYLCASSSGTSGSRLSYNEQFFGPGTRLTVL.